This T cell receptor beta chain was identified during a study of blood T cell repertoires in COVID-19. Background on the study: Some COVID-19 samples were acute and others convalescent; all came from the United States, Italy and Spain. PBMCs, B-cell-depleted T cells, or T cells provided the cDNA or gDNA that made up the material.

The table lists this clone with a few counts. In the original workflow: The authors estimated nucleated cell counts from reference gene primer amplification. The table came from immunoSEQ multiplex PCR; TCRdb's copy has only in-frame clones and leaves some out. For V, J and clone size, that table is used; D and trimming come from the DNA. The sample carries approximately 50,000 clones, approximately 79% recorded once. Trimming removed 4 bases at V and 0 bases at J, with 14 bases between. Germline loops: CDR1 SGHRS, CDR2 YFSETQ. This CDR3 has 15 amino acids. The clonotype comes from a man aged 65 to 79 with acute or convalescent COVID-19. V and J are TRBV5-1 and TRBJ2-7; D possibly corresponds to TRBD2 (5 bases). The sequencing input was peripheral blood. The CDR3 loop reads CASSPLSSSSYEQYF. As DNA, the CDR3 is TGCGCCAGCAGCCCGCTCTCTAGCTCCTCCTACGAGCAGTACTTC.